The clone carrying this TCR beta chain was detected only once. This PCR relied on a set of 60 Vbeta primers and 13 Jbeta primers. Assay: immunoSEQ multiplex PCR; the TCRdb copy retains only in-frame clones and omits some. The table records roughly 120,000 clones, about four fifths of them present only once. The data derive from a study of cytomegalovirus exposure and HLA in healthy donors. Study as a whole: In terms of ancestry, the Caucasian-associated cluster contained about four fifths of the roughly 400 genotyped donors.

The CDR3 contains 16 residues. CDR1 is LNHNV and CDR2 is YYDKDF in the germline V gene (reference sequence). After removal of 0 bases from V and 6 bases from J, the junction contained 6 bases not matched to a gene. The rearrangement uses TRBV15 and TRBJ2-2; 8 bases are shared with TRBD2. Sequenced input: PBMCs. The sequence was collected from a woman aged 40 to 50 in good health and CMV-seronegative. In DNA, the CDR3 is TGTGCCACCAGCAGAGATATGCGGGGGGTCGCCGGGGAGCTGTTTTTT. Protein product: CATSRDMRGVAGELFF.